What follows is one T cell receptor (beta chain) and its context. Its antigen is not known. Produced via immunoSEQ multiplex PCR; TCRdb's table is partial and in-frame only. This table has around 88,000 clones, 92% appearing once. Patients with a history of autoimmune disease or on systemic immunosuppression were excluded. This entry comes from a study of OX40 agonist ivuxolimab in advanced cancers. For the study at large: Partial responses occurred in three patients (one hepatocellular carcinoma, two cutaneous melanoma). Notes on the study in general: The study found among the lowest clonal expansion in partial responders at 0.1-3.0 mg/kg. At 0.1 to 3.0 mg/kg and by week 6, clonal expansion occurred in CD4+ and CD8+ blood T cells.

Germline values: CDR1 LNHNV, CDR2 YYDKDF (reference sequence). J gave up 7 bases and V 5 bases, and 6 bases lay outside the gene matches. The CDR3 is 15 residues long. This receptor was obtained from an adult with an advanced solid tumor such as melanoma, head and neck, liver or kidney cancer. J is TRBJ1-6 and V is TRBV15; 9 positions agree with TRBD1. This material consisted of CD4+ or CD8+ T cells sorted from blood, taken in a trial of the OX40 agonist ivuxolimab. The CDR3 DNA reads TGTGCCACCAGCGGACCGGGACAGGGCAATTCACCCCTCCACTTT. Encoded protein: CATSGPGQGNSPLHF.